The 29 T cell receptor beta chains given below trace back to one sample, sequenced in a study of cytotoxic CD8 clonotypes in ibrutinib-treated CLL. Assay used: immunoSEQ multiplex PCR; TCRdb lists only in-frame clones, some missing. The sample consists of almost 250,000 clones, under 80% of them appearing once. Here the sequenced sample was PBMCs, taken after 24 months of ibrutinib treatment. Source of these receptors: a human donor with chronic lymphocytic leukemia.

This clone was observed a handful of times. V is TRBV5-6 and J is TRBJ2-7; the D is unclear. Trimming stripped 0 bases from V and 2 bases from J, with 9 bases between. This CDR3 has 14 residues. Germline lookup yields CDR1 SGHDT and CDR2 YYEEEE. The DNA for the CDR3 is TGTGCCAGCAGCTTGGAATCCTTGGCCTACGAGCAGTACTTC. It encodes CASSLESLAYEQYF.

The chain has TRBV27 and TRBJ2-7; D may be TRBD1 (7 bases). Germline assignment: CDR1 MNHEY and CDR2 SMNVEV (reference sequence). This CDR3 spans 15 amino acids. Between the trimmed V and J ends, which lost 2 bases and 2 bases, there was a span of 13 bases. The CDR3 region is CASSLRAGGPYEQYF. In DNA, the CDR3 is TGTGCCAGCAGTTTACGGGCAGGGGGGCCCTACGAGCAGTACTTC.

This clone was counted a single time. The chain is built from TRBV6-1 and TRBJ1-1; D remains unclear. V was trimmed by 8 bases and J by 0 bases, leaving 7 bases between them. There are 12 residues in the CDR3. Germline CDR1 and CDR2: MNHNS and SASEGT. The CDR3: CASGVMNTEAFF. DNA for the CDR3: TGTGCCAGCGGGGTCATGAACACTGAAGCTTTCTTT.

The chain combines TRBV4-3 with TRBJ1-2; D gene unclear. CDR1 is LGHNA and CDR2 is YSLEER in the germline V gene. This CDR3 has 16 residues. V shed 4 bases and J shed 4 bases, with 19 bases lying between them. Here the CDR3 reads CASSPDHEGWSYGYTF. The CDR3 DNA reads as TGCGCCAGCAGCCCAGACCACGAGGGATGGAGCTATGGCTACACCTTC.

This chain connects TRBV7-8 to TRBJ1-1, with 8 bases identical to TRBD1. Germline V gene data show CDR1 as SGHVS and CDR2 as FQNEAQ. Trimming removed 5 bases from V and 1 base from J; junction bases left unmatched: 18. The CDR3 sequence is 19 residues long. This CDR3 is CASSTNDRGWLRSNTEAFF. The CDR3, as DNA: TGTGCCAGCAGCACCAATGACAGGGGATGGCTTCGTTCGAACACTGAAGCTTTCTTT.

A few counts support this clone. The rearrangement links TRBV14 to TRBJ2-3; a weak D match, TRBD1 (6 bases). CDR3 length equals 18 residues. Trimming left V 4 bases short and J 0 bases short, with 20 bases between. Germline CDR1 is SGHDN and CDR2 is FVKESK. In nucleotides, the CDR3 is TGTGCCAGCAGCCGACTAATTACGTGGGACATAAGCACAGATACGCAGTATTTT. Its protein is CASSRLITWDISTDTQYF.

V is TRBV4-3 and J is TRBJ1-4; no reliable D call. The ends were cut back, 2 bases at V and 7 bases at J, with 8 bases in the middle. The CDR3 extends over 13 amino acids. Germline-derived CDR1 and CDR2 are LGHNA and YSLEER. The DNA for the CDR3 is TGCGCCAGCAGCCAACAATTCCCTGAAAAACTGTTTTTT. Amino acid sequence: CASSQQFPEKLFF.

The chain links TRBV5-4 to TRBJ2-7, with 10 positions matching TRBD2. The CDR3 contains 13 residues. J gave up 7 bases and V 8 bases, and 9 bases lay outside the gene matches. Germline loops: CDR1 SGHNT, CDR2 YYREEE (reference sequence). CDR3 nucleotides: TGTGCCAGTTCCGGGACTAGCGCGGAAGAGCAGTACTTC. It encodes CASSGTSAEEQYF.

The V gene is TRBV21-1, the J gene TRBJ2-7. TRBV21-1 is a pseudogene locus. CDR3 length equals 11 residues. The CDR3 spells CASSKFYEQYF. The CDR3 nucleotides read TGTGCCAGCAGCAAATTTTACGAGCAGTACTTC.

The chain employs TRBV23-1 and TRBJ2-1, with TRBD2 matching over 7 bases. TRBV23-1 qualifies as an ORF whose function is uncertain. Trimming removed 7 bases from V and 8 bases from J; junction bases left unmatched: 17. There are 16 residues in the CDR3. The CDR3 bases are TGCGCCAGCAAGGCCCCCTCTAGCGGAAGGGCCCATGAGCAGTTCTTC. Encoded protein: CASKAPSSGRAHEQFF.

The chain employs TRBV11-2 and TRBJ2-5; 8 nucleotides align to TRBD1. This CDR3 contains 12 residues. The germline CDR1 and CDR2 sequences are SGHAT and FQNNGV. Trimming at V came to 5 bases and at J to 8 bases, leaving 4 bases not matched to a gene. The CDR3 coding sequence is TGTGCCAGCAGCCAGGGGGCGATAACCCAGTACTTC. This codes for CASSQGAITQYF.

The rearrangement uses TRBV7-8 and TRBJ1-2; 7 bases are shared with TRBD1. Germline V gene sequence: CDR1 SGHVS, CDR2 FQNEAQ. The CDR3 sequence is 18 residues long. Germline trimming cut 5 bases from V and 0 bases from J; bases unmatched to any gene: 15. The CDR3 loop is CASSRGTDTTTANYGYTF. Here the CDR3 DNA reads TGTGCCAGCAGCCGCGGGACAGACACCACCACGGCTAACTATGGCTACACCTTC.

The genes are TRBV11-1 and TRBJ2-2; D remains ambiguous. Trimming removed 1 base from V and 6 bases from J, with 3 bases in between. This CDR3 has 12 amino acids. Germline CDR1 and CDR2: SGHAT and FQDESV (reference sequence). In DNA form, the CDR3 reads TGTGCCAGCAGCTTAGAAGCCGGGGAGCTGTTTTTT. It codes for CASSLEAGELFF.

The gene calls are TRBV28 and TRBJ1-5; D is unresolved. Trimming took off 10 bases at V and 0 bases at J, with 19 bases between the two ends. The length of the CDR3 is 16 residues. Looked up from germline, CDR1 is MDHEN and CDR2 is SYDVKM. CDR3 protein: CATSESPGGSNQPQHF. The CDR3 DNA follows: TGTGCCACCTCCGAATCCCCGGGCGGTAGCAATCAGCCCCAGCATTTT.

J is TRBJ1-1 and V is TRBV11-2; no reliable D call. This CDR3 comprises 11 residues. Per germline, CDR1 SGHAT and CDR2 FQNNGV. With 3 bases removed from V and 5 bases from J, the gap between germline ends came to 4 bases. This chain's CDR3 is CASSFTTEAFF. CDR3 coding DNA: TGTGCCAGCAGCTTCACGACTGAAGCTTTCTTT.

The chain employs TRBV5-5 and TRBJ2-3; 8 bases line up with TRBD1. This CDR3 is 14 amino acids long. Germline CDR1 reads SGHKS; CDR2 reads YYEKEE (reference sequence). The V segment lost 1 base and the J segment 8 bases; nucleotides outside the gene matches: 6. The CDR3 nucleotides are TGTGCCAGCAGCTTGCAGGGGGCCCAAATTACGCAGTATTTT. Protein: CASSLQGAQITQYF.

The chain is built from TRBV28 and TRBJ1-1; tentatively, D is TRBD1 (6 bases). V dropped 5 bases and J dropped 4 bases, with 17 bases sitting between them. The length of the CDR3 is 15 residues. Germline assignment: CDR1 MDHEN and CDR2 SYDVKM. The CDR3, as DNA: TGTGCCAGCAGTCCCGGGGGGGGCTTGAGCACTGAAGCTTTCTTT. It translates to CASSPGGGLSTEAFF.

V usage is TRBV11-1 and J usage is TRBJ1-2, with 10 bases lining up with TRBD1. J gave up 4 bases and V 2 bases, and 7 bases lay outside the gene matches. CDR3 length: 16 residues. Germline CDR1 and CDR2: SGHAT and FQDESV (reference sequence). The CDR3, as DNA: TGTGCCAGCAGCTTATCGACAGGGGGCACCCCCTATGGCTACACCTTC. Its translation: CASSLSTGGTPYGYTF.

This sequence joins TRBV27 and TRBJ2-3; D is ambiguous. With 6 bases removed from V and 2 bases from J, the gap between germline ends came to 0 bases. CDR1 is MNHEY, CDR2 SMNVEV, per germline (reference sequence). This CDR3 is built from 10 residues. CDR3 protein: CASSTDTQYF. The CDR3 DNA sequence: TGTGCCAGCAGCACAGATACGCAGTATTTT.

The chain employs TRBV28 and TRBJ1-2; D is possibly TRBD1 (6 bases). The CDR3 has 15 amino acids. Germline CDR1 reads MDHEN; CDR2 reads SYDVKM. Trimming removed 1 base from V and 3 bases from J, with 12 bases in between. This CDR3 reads CASSLSWGADYGYTF. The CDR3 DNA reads TGTGCCAGCAGTTTATCGTGGGGGGCGGACTATGGCTACACCTTC.

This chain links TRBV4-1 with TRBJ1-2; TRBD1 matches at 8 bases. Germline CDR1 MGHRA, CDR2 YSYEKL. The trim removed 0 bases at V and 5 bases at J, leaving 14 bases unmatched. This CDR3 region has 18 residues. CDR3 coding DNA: TGCGCCAGCAGCCAAGAATCGGCAGGGGGCGTTAGACCATATGGCTACACCTTC. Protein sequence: CASSQESAGGVRPYGYTF.

The CDR3 loop reads CASSETGTSGYEQYF. CDR3 bases: TGTGCCAGCAGCGAGACCGGGACTAGCGGCTACGAGCAGTACTTC. The chain joins TRBV7-2 to TRBJ2-7; 11 bases agree with TRBD2. This CDR3 has 15 amino acids. CDR1 is SGHTA, CDR2 FQGNSA, per germline. With V trimmed by 5 bases and J by 3 bases, 6 bases remained unmatched.

CDR3 sequence reads: CASSVGGSQNIQYF. CDR3 nucleotides: TGTGCCAGCAGCGTAGGGGGGTCCCAAAACATTCAGTACTTC. This chain connects TRBV9 to TRBJ2-4; D tentatively reads TRBD1 or TRBD2 (5 bases each). The V end lost 0 bases, the J end lost 5 bases, and 9 bases lay between the germline ends. Germline CDR1 SGDLS, CDR2 YYNGEE. This CDR3 is built from 14 residues.

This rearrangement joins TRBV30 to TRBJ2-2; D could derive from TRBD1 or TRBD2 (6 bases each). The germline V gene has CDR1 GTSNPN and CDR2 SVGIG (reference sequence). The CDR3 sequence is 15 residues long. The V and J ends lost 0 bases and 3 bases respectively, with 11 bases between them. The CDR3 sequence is CAWSVPRGDTGELFF. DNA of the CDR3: TGTGCCTGGAGTGTACCGAGGGGGGACACCGGGGAGCTGTTTTTT.

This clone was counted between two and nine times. The CDR3 nucleotides are TGTGCCAGCGCTACAACCAGTCCACCTCAGCCCCAGCATTTT. Protein: CASATTSPPQPQHF. This sequence joins TRBV28 and TRBJ1-5; no clear D gene. Deletions cut 8 bases from V and 6 bases from J, with 17 bases between. The CDR3 covers 14 residues. The germline V gene encodes CDR1 MDHEN and CDR2 SYDVKM. Together with reference TRBV28 and TRBJ1-5, the CDR3 gives the full variable domain: DVKVTQSSRYLVKRTGEKVFLECVQDMDHENMFWYRQDPGLGLRLIYFSYDVKMKEKGDIPEGYSVSREKKERFSLILESASTNQTSMYLCASATTSPPQPQHFGDGTRLSIL.

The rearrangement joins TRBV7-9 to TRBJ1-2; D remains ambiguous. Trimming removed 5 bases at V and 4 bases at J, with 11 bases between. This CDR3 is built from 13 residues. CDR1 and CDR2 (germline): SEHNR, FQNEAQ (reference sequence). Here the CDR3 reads CASSPLHFYGYTF. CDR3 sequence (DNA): TGTGCCAGCAGCCCCTTACACTTCTATGGCTACACCTTC.

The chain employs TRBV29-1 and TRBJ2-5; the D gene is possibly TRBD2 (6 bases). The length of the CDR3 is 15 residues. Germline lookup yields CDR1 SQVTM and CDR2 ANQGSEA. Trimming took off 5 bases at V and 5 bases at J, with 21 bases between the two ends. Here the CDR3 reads CSVTSGSGARETQYF. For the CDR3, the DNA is TGCAGCGTTACGAGCGGGTCCGGGGCCCGGGAGACCCAGTACTTC.

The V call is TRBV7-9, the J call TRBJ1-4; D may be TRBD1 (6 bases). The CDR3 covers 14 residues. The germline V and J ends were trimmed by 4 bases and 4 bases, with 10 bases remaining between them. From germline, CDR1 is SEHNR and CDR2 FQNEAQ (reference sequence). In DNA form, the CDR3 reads TGTGCCAGCAGCTCCGGGACACGTAATGAAAAACTGTTTTTT. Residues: CASSSGTRNEKLFF.

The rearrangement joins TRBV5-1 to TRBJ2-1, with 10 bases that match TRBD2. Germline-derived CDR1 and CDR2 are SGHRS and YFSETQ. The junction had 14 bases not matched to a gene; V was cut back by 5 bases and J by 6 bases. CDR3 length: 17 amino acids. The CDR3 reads CASSHLAGGRSSNEQFF. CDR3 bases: TGCGCCAGCAGTCACTTAGCGGGGGGCAGGTCGTCCAATGAGCAGTTCTTC.